The present entry profiles one T cell receptor (beta chain) with its context. J lost 5 bases, V lost 3 bases, and 1 base had no gene match. Per the germline V gene, CDR1 is MNHEY and CDR2 is SMNVEV (reference sequence). This CDR3 comprises 13 residues. The sample belongs to a study of blood T cell repertoires in COVID-19. This table comes from immunoSEQ multiplex PCR, and its TCRdb copy is limited to in-frame clones, with some not included. Of about 90,000 clones listed, 91% are singletons. This TCR was recovered from a human donor with active COVID-19. The donor label of this sample is uncertain. Sequencing was done on a sample of peripheral blood. The chain has TRBV27 and TRBJ2-5; 9 bases line up with TRBD2. The DNA of the CDR3 is TGTGCCAGCAGTTTTAGCGGGGGTGAGACCCAGTACTTC. Its protein product is CASSFSGGETQYF.